Below, one TCR beta chain is given with its context. This clonotype was detected many times. Its specific antigen is unknown. Base qualities are not recorded, but no much larger clone differs from it by a single base. This entry is derived from a study of regulatory T cells in long-lasting Graves disease (dated by TCRdb to about 2021). With regard to the full study: Patients with newly diagnosed Graves' disease had been on antithyroid drugs for under 3 months. Peripheral blood TCR sequencing and RNA sequencing compared persistent Graves' disease patients with newly diagnosed Graves' disease patients. The study was registered as a clinical trial and conducted in China. A total of around 35 samples underwent TCR sequencing: some 13 from persistent and roughly 20 from newly diagnosed Graves' disease patients.

The full study reports these points: Lower TCR Shannon entropy and fewer highly expanded clones were observed in persistent Graves' disease patients than in newly diagnosed patients, which suggested clonal expansion. Only peripheral blood was studied, because thyroid tissue, the primary lesion, was inaccessible. Persistent patients shared more public clonotypes among themselves (roughly 2,700) than newly diagnosed patients did (approximately 970). Sequencing and analysis were limited to the TCR beta chain. The small sample size was acknowledged by the authors as a limitation that may reduce accuracy.

Libraries were made using multiplex PCR. The sequencer was an Illumina HiSeq 4000. TCR beta libraries were built with iRepertoire HTBI primers and Arm-PCR amplification of CDR3 regions. Gel purification was performed on PCR products prior to sequencing. On the study's bioinformatics: Gene usage analysis of CDR3 amino acid clonotypes relied on the approximately 62 TRBV and more than twelve TRBJ segments identified across samples. Filtered high-quality paired reads were merged into contigs using COPE and FqMerger. BLAST was used to align contigs to IMGT TRBV, TRBD and TRBJ reference genes, and CDR3 was defined according to IMGT. Highly expanded clones were defined as clonotypes with a frequency above 0.1%. Repertoire diversity was measured by Shannon entropy, and V-J evenness by the Gini coefficient. A clonotype was considered public if more than one individual shared it. Clones were called with MiXCR by TCRdb after fastp trimmed the public reads at Q25, and only in-frame beta chains were retained. Every distinct CDR3 protein forms one entry, paired with its most common genes and DNA. TCRdb assigned the V and J calls; the authors' analysis was not used. The sample table holds around 420,000 distinct CDR3 sequences, of which roughly a sixth were seen once. In total, the top ten clones hold 20% to 25% of the sample.

The sample's time point label, in plain terms: newly diagnosed GD, antithyroid drugs for less than 3 months. RNA was extracted from PBMCs in TRIzol for both TCR sequencing and RNA sequencing. The diagnosis of Graves' disease followed American Thyroid Association guidelines. Recruitment of patients was carried out at an endocrinology department in Xi'an, China. Each patient gave around 9 milliliters of peripheral blood, collected in an EDTA anticoagulant tube. Ficoll Paque Plus density gradient separation was used to isolate PBMCs, and no further T cell sorting was done. An Agilent 2100 Bioanalyzer and agarose gel were used to check RNA quality, and a NanoDrop 2000 was used to measure RNA concentration. This clonotype was obtained from a female donor with Graves disease. This specimen consisted of peripheral blood mononuclear cells (PBMCs), obtained at new diagnosis, from a patient treated with antithyroid drugs.

CDR3 sequence: CASSRRDRYEQYF. The nucleotide sequence reads as follows: TGTGCCAGCAGCCGCCGGGACCGCTACGAGCAGTACTTC. The chain is assembled from TRBV12-3 or TRBV12-4 and TRBJ2-3; the D gene is perhaps TRBD1 or TRBD2, as each covers 5 bases. The J call is in doubt because the DNA end fits TRBJ2-7 better. Taken from cysteine to phenylalanine, the CDR3 has 13 residues. Only the CDR3 portion is preserved as DNA: 39 bases, with reading frame beginning at the first base.